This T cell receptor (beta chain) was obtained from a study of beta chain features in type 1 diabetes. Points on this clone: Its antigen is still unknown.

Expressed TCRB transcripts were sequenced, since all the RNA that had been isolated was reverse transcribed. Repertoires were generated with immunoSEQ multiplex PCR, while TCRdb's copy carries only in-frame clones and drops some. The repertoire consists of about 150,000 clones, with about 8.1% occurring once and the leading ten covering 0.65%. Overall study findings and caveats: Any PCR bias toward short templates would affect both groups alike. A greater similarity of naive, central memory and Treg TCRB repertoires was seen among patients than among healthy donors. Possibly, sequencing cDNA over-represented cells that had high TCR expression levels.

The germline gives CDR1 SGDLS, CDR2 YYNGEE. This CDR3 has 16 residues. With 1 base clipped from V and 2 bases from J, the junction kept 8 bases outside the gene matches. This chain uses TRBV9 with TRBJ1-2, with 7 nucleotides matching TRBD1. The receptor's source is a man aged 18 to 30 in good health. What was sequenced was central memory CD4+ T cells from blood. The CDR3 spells CASSVFGQASNYGYTF. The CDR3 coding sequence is TGTGCCAGCAGCGTATTCGGACAGGCCTCAAACTATGGCTACACCTTC.